This T cell receptor beta chain was observed in a study of blood T cell repertoires in COVID-19. In the study overall: Sites across the United States, Italy and Spain contributed samples from acute and convalescent COVID-19. T cells, B-cell-depleted T cells, or PBMCs provided the cDNA or gDNA that served as material.

Worth noting for this clone: A read error may produce the germline difference seen at one junction end.

The CDR3 spans 14 residues. Looked up from germline, CDR1 is SGHRS and CDR2 is YFSETQ. As processed by the authors: The assay estimated nucleated cells by amplifying reference gene primers. Profiling relied on immunoSEQ multiplex PCR, and the TCRdb table lists in-frame clones only, not all of them. The D gene and trimming were derived from the DNA, and the V and J assignments and clone size from that table. The sample contains fewer than 150,000 clones, about 85% of which appear only once. The sequenced sample was peripheral blood. This TCR came from a human donor in a cohort sampled during active COVID-19. The chain uses TRBV5-1 and TRBJ2-7, with TRBD1 identical over 9 bases. The CDR3 sequence is CASTLRDRVDEQYF. CDR3 DNA sequence: TGCGCCAGCACCTTGAGGGACAGGGTCGACGAGCAGTACTTC. Full variable domain (missing parts from reference TRBV5-1 and TRBJ2-7): KAGVTQTPRYLIKTRGQQVTLSCSPISGHRSVSWYQQTPGQGLQFLFEYFSETQRNKGNFPGRFSGRQFSNSRSEMNVSTLELGDSALYLCASTLRDRVDEQYFGPGTRLTVT.